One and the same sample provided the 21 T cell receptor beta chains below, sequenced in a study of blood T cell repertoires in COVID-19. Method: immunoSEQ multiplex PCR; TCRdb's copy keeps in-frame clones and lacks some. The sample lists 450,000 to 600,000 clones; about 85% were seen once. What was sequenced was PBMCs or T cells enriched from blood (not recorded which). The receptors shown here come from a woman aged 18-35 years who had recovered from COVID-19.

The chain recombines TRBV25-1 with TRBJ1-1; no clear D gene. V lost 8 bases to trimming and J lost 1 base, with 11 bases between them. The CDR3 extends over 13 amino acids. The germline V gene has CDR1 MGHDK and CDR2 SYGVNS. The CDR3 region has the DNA TGTGCCAGCTCCCCCCGGAGGAACACTGAAGCTTTCTTT. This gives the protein CASSPRRNTEAFF.

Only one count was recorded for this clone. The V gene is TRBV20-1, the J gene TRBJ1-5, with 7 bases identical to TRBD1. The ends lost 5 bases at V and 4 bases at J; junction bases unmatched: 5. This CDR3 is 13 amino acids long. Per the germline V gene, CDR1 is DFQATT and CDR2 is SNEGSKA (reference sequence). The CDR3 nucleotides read TGCAGTGCTCGTGAGACAGGGAATCAGCCCCAGCATTTT. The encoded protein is CSARETGNQPQHF.

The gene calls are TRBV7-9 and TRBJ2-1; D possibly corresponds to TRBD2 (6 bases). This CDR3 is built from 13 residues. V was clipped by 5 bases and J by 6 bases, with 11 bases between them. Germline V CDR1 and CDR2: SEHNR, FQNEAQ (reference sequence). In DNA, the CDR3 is TGTGCCAGCAGCCGCGGGGATCCCAATGAGCAGTTCTTC. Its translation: CASSRGDPNEQFF.

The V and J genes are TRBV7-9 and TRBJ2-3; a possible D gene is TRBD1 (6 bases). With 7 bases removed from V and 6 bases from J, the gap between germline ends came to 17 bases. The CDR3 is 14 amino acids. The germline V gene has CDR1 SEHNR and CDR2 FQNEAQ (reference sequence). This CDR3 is CASIETSGEDTQYF. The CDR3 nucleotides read TGTGCCAGCATCGAAACCTCAGGGGAGGATACGCAGTATTTT.

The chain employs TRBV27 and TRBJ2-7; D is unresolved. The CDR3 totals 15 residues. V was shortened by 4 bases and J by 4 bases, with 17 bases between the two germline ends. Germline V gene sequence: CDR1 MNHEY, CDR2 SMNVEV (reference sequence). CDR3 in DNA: TGTGCCAGCAGTTCCCCCCACCTACTCCAATACGAGCAGTACTTC. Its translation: CASSSPHLLQYEQYF.

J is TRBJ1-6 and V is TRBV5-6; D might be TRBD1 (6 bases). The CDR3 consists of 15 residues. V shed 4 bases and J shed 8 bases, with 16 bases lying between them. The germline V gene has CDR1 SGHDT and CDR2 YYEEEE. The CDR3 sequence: CASSDGQSFDSPLHF. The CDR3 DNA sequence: TGTGCCAGCAGCGACGGACAGAGTTTTGATTCACCCCTCCACTTT.

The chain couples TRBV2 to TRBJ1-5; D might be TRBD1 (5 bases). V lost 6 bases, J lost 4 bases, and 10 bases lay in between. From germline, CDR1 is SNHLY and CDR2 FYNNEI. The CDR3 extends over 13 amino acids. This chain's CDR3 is CASSRQLNQPQHF. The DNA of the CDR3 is TGTGCCAGCAGCCGACAGCTGAATCAGCCCCAGCATTTT.

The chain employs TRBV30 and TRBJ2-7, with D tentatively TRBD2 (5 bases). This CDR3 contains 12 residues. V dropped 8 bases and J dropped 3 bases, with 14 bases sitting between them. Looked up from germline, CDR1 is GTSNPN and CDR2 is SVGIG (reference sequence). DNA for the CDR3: TGTGCCCTTATCATGGCGGGCTACGAGCAGTACTTC. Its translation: CALIMAGYEQYF. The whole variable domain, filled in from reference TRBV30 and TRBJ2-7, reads SQTIHQWPATLVQPVGSPLSLECTVEGTSNPNLYWYRQAAGRGLQLLFYSVGIGQISSEVPQNLSASRPQDRQFILSSKKLLLSDSGFYLCALIMAGYEQYFGPGTRLTVT.

CDR3 DNA sequence: TGTGCCAGTAGTATCGGCGGGGCCTCTGGAAACACCATATATTTT. It yields the protein CASSIGGASGNTIYF. This rearrangement joins TRBV19 to TRBJ1-3; D possibly corresponds to TRBD1 (5 bases). The germline V gene encodes CDR1 LNHDA and CDR2 SQIVND (reference sequence). This CDR3 is 15 amino acids long. Trimming cost V 3 bases and J 0 bases, with 9 bases left between them.

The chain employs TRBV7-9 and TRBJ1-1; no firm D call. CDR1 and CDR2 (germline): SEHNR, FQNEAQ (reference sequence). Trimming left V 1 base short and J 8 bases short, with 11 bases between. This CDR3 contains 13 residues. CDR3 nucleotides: TGTGCCAGCAGCTTAGAGAGCGCCGAAGAAGCTTTCTTT. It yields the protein CASSLESAEEAFF.

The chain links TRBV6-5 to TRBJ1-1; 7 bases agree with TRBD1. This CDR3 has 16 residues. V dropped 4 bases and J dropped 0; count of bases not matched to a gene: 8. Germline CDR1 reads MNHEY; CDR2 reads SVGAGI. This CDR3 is CASSFHTTGMNTEAFF. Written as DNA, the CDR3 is TGTGCCAGCAGTTTCCACACGACAGGGATGAACACTGAAGCTTTCTTT.

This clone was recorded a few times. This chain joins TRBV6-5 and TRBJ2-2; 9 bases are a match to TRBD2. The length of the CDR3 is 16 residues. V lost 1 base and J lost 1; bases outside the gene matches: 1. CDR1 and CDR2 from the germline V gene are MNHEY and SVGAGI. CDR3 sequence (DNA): TGTGCCAGCAGTTACTGGCGGGGGGGGAACACCGGGGAGCTGTTTTTT. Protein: CASSYWRGGNTGELFF.

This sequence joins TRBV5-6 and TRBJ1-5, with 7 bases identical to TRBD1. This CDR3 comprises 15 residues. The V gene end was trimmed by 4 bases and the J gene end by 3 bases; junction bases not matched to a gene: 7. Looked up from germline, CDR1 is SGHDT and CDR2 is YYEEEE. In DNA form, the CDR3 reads TGTGCCAGCAGCCGCGGGACAGAACCCAATCAGCCCCAGCATTTT. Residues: CASSRGTEPNQPQHF.

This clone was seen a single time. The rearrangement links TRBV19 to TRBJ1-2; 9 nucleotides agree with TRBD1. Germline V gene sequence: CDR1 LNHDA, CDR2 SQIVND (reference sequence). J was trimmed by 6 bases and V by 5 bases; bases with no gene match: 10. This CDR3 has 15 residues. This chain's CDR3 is CASSPPGDRADGYTF. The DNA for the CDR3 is TGTGCCAGTAGTCCCCCTGGGGACAGGGCAGATGGCTACACCTTC.

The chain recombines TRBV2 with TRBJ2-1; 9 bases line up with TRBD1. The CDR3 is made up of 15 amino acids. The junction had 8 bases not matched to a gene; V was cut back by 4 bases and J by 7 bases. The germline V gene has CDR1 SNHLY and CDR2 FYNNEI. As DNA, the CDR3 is TGTGCCAGCAGTGGGGGACAGGGTAGGTGGAATGAGCAGTTCTTC. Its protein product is CASSGGQGRWNEQFF.

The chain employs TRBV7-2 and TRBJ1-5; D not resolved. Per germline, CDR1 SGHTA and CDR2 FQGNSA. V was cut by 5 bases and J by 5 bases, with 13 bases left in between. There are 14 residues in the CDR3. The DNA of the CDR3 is TGTGCCAGCAGCCCAGACAATTTCTATCAGCCCCAGCATTTT. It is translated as CASSPDNFYQPQHF.

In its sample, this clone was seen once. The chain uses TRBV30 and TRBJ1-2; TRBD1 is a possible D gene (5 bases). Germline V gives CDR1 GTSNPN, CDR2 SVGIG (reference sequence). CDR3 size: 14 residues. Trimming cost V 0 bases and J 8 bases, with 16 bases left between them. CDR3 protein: CAWSVTSGGHGYTF. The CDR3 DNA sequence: TGTGCCTGGAGTGTAACGTCGGGGGGTCACGGCTACACCTTC.

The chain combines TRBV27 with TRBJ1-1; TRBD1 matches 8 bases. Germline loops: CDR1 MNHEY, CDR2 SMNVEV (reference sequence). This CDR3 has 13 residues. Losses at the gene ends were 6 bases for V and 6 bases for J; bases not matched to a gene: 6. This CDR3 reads CASRIPGGSEAFF. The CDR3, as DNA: TGTGCCAGCAGGATCCCAGGGGGCTCTGAAGCTTTCTTT.

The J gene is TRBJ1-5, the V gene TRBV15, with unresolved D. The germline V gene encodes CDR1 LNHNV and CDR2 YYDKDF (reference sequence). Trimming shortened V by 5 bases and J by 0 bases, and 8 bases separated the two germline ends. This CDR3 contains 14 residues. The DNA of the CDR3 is TGTGCCACCAGCGAGGGAGGTAGCAATCAGCCCCAGCATTTT. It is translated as CATSEGGSNQPQHF.

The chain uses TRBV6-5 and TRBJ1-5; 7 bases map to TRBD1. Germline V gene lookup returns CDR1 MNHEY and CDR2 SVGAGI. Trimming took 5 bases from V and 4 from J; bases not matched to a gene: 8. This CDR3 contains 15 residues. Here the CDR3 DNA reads TGTGCCAGCAGTCGACAGGGATTGGGAAATCAGCCCCAGCATTTT. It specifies CASSRQGLGNQPQHF.

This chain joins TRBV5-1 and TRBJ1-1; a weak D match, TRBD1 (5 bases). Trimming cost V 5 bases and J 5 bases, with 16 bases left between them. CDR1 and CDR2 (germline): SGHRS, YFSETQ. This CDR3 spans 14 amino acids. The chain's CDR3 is CASREGQSGTEAFF. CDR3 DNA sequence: TGCGCCAGCAGAGAAGGACAATCTGGAACTGAAGCTTTCTTT.